The rows below give T cell receptor beta chains drawn from one sample of a study of CD8 T cells in ankylosing spondylitis. TCRdb itself ran the 5' RACE reads through MiXCR, one entry per CDR3 protein. The sample shows about 100,000 distinct CDR3 sequences, 7.5% to 9% of them seen only once. What was sequenced was blood, either unsorted or a sorted T cell fraction (not recorded which). All receptors derive from a male donor with ankylosing spondylitis or in good health (not recorded which). The CDR3 runs from the conserved cysteine through the conserved F or W. Fields, in order: clone size, V gene, D gene, J gene, CDR3 DNA, CDR3 protein. The D gene is left open where the match is weak. The size field is filled for only some rows; it gives once, few, many or a size class.

size: NA; V: TRBV20-1; D: NA; J: TRBJ2-1; DNA: TGCAGTGCTCCCAGCTACAATGAGCAGTTCTTC; CDR3: CSAPSYNEQFF
size: many; V: TRBV6-5; D: NA; J: TRBJ2-7; DNA: TGTGCCAGCAGTTACCAGGGACGGTACTACGAGCAGTACTTC; CDR3: CASSYQGRYYEQYF
size: many; V: TRBV7-8; D: NA; J: TRBJ2-4; DNA: TGTGCCAGCAGCTTAGCGACTCCTCAAAGAAACATTCAGTACTTC; CDR3: CASSLATPQRNIQYF
size: NA; V: TRBV7-2; D: NA; J: TRBJ2-5; DNA: TGTGCCAGCAGCTTAGCGAATCGAGGGCCGGAGACCCAGTACTTC; CDR3: CASSLANRGPETQYF
size: many; V: TRBV7-2; D: TRBD2; J: TRBJ2-1; DNA: TGTGCCAGCAGCTTACTAGCGGGGGGTACTGAGCAGTTCTTC; CDR3: CASSLLAGGTEQFF
size: few; V: TRBV3-1; D: TRBD2; J: TRBJ2-4; DNA: TGTGCCAGCAGCCCGGGACTAGCGGGGGCCTTAGCCAAAAACATTCAGTACTTC; CDR3: CASSPGLAGALAKNIQYF
size: many; V: TRBV6-4; D: NA; J: TRBJ2-1; DNA: TGTGCCAGCAGTGAGGGGACTGGGTCCTACAATGAGCAGTTCTTC; CDR3: CASSEGTGSYNEQFF
size: NA; V: TRBV11-2; D: TRBD2; J: TRBJ2-1; DNA: TGTGCCAGCAGCTCGCTAGCGGGGCAGAATGAGCAGTTCTTC; CDR3: CASSSLAGQNEQFF
size: many; V: TRBV20-1; D: NA; J: TRBJ2-7; DNA: TGCAGTGCGCCACCCACAGGGATCGAGCAGTACTTC; CDR3: CSAPPTGIEQYF
size: NA; V: TRBV5-6; D: TRBD1; J: TRBJ2-1; DNA: TGTGCCAGCAGCCGGGACAGGGCTATTACGAGCTCCTACAATGAGCAGTTCTTC; CDR3: CASSRDRAITSSYNEQFF
size: NA; V: TRBV7-9; D: TRBD2; J: TRBJ2-2; DNA: TGTGCCAGCAGCTTCCCCTCGACTAGCGGGCGCACCGGGGAGCTGTTTTTT; CDR3: CASSFPSTSGRTGELFF
size: many; V: TRBV18; D: NA; J: TRBJ2-7; DNA: TGTGCCAGCTCACCAACAGCCGGGGCCGAGCAGTACTTC; CDR3: CASSPTAGAEQYF
size: many; V: TRBV5-1; D: NA; J: TRBJ1-1; DNA: TGCGCCAGCAGCTTGGTTCCGATGAACACTGAAGCTTTCTTT; CDR3: CASSLVPMNTEAFF
size: many; V: TRBV5-4; D: NA; J: TRBJ2-1; DNA: TGTGCCAGCAGCTTGCCTGGACAGAGCGGGCAGTTCTTC; CDR3: CASSLPGQSGQFF
size: few; V: TRBV3-1; D: TRBD1; J: TRBJ2-1; DNA: TGTGCCAGCAGCCAAACCGGGACAGGGGTCCCTCCCTACAATGAGCAGTTCTTC; CDR3: CASSQTGTGVPPYNEQFF
size: many; V: TRBV5-1; D: NA; J: TRBJ1-5; DNA: TGCGCCAGCAGCTTGATGGGGCAGTCCAATCAGCCCCAGCATTTT; CDR3: CASSLMGQSNQPQHF
size: many; V: TRBV23-1; D: NA; J: TRBJ1-2; DNA: TGCGCCAGCAGTCTACTAGGGGGAACCCTCAACTATGGCTACACCTTC; CDR3: CASSLLGGTLNYGYTF
size: many; V: TRBV29-1; D: NA; J: TRBJ2-1; DNA: TGCAGCGGCAGCGGACAGAATGAGCAGTTCTTC; CDR3: CSGSGQNEQFF
size: many; V: TRBV29-1; D: NA; J: TRBJ1-3; DNA: TGCGGCGTTGTTGTAGTGGGCCTCTCTGGAAACACCATATATTTT; CDR3: CGVVVVGLSGNTIYF
size: many; V: TRBV5-6; D: NA; J: TRBJ2-3; DNA: TGTGCCAGCAGCTTGCAGTTGGCCCTCGGGGTCACAGATACGCAGTATTTT; CDR3: CASSLQLALGVTDTQYF
size: many; V: TRBV30; D: NA; J: TRBJ2-5; DNA: TGTGCCTGGAGCAAGAGCGCTCAAGAGACCCAGTACTTC; CDR3: CAWSKSAQETQYF
size: many; V: TRBV9; D: NA; J: TRBJ2-7; DNA: TGTGCCAGCAGCGTAGCAACGGGGTTTCACTACGAGCAGTACTTC; CDR3: CASSVATGFHYEQYF
size: many; V: TRBV20-1; D: NA; J: TRBJ1-6; DNA: TGCAGTGCCGGGGACTTAAGATCACCCCTCCACTTT; CDR3: CSAGDLRSPLHF
size: many; V: TRBV11-2; D: TRBD2; J: TRBJ2-3; DNA: TGTGCCAGCAGCGGGCGGACTAGCGGGAGCACTAGCACAGATACGCAGTATTTT; CDR3: CASSGRTSGSTSTDTQYF
size: many; V: TRBV9; D: NA; J: TRBJ2-3; DNA: TGTGCCAGCAGCGTAATCGGGACACCCAGCACAGATACGCAGTATTTT; CDR3: CASSVIGTPSTDTQYF
size: many; V: TRBV29-1; D: NA; J: TRBJ2-6; DNA: TGCAGCGTTGGGGGCTATGGGGCCAACGTCCTGACTTTC; CDR3: CSVGGYGANVLTF
size: NA; V: TRBV29-1; D: NA; J: TRBJ2-7; DNA: TGCAGCGTTGAAGATCCGGCAACCTACGAGCAGTACTTC; CDR3: CSVEDPATYEQYF
size: many; V: TRBV6-5; D: NA; J: TRBJ2-2; DNA: TGTGCCAGCAGTTCCCCGGGAGACCCGCGAACCGGGGAGCTGTTTTTT; CDR3: CASSSPGDPRTGELFF
size: many; V: TRBV12-3/TRBV12-4; D: NA; J: TRBJ1-4; DNA: TGTGCCAGCCGCGGCTCGGCGGTCGGTAGTGAAAAACTGTTTTTT; CDR3: CASRGSAVGSEKLFF
size: many; V: TRBV7-6; D: NA; J: TRBJ2-1; DNA: TGTGCCAGCAGCCCCTCTTACAATGAGCAGTTCTTC; CDR3: CASSPSYNEQFF
size: many; V: TRBV12-3/TRBV12-4; D: NA; J: TRBJ1-5; DNA: TGTGCCAGCAGTAACGGGCCCAATCAGCCCCAGCATTTT; CDR3: CASSNGPNQPQHF
size: many; V: TRBV6-2/TRBV6-3; D: NA; J: TRBJ2-2; DNA: TGTGCCAGCAGCCGGAGCTGGGAGCTGTTTTTT; CDR3: CASSRSWELFF
size: many; V: TRBV7-8; D: NA; J: TRBJ1-1; DNA: TGTGCCAGCAGCTCGAGGGGGGTGAACACTGAAGCTTTCTTT; CDR3: CASSSRGVNTEAFF
size: few; V: TRBV28; D: NA; J: TRBJ2-3; DNA: TGTGCCAGCAGATCGTACCCTGAAGATACGCAGTATTTT; CDR3: CASRSYPEDTQYF
size: NA; V: TRBV2; D: NA; J: TRBJ1-4; DNA: TGTGCCAGCAGTGAAGCGCTGTTATTAATGTTTTTT; CDR3: CASSEALLLMFF
size: many; V: TRBV6-5; D: TRBD1; J: TRBJ2-7; DNA: TGTGCCAGCAGTTACCACGGACAGGGGATCAACGAGCAGTACTTC; CDR3: CASSYHGQGINEQYF
size: many; V: TRBV7-3; D: NA; J: TRBJ1-4; DNA: TGTGCCAGCAGCTTAATGCCGGGGACGGGAAAACTGTTTTTT; CDR3: CASSLMPGTGKLFF
size: few; V: TRBV7-9; D: NA; J: TRBJ2-1; DNA: TGTGCCAGCAGGTCTGGGCTAGCTAATGAGCAGTTCTTC; CDR3: CASRSGLANEQFF
size: many; V: TRBV20-1; D: TRBD2; J: TRBJ2-2; DNA: TGCAGTGCAAATAGCGGGGGGGCTTATACCGGGGAGCTGTTTTTT; CDR3: CSANSGGAYTGELFF
size: NA; V: TRBV7-9; D: NA; J: TRBJ1-5; DNA: TGTGCCAGCAGCTTAGGGCAGAACAATCAGCCCCAGCATTTT; CDR3: CASSLGQNNQPQHF
size: many; V: TRBV14; D: NA; J: TRBJ2-1; DNA: TGTGCCAGCAGCCAAGTCTCGCGGTCCACTTACAATGAGCAGTTCTTC; CDR3: CASSQVSRSTYNEQFF
size: NA; V: TRBV2; D: NA; J: TRBJ2-1; DNA: TGTGCCAGCAGTGAACCAACAGAAACCTACAATGAGCAGTTCTTC; CDR3: CASSEPTETYNEQFF
size: many; V: TRBV5-1; D: NA; J: TRBJ2-3; DNA: TGCGCCAGCAGCTCGGGCAGTCACACAGATACGCAGTATTTT; CDR3: CASSSGSHTDTQYF
size: many; V: TRBV9; D: TRBD1; J: TRBJ2-4; DNA: TGTGCCAGCAGCTCGGGGACAGGGAAAAACATTCAGTACTTC; CDR3: CASSSGTGKNIQYF
size: NA; V: TRBV12-3/TRBV12-4; D: TRBD2; J: TRBJ2-7; DNA: TGTGCCAGCAGCCCGACTAGCGGGGGTTCCGAGCAGTACTTC; CDR3: CASSPTSGGSEQYF
size: many; V: TRBV28; D: NA; J: TRBJ1-5; DNA: TGTGCCAGCAGCCGGGGGGGGAGCAATCAGCCCCAGCATTTT; CDR3: CASSRGGSNQPQHF
size: NA; V: TRBV5-4; D: NA; J: TRBJ2-3; DNA: TGTGCCATCAGCTTAATCTCCACAGATACGCACTATTTT; CDR3: CAISLISTDTHYF
size: many; V: TRBV18; D: TRBD1; J: TRBJ1-1; DNA: TGTGCCAGCTCAGGGACAGGGGTGAGGACTGAAGCTTTCTTT; CDR3: CASSGTGVRTEAFF